This T cell receptor (beta chain) was sequenced during a study of T cell responses to AZD1222 COVID-19 vaccine. Study-level points and caveats: Nearly half of spike-specific TCRs reportedly target variant regions that are unmutated in the B.1.351 and B.1.1.7 variants.

This CDR3 is 15 amino acids long. V gave up 6 bases and J gave up 1 base, with 15 bases separating them. The germline gives CDR1 LNHDA, CDR2 SQIVND (reference sequence). This clone has only a few counts. What it recognizes is unknown. Some clones are missing from TCRdb's copy, which holds only in-frame ones; the method was immunoSEQ multiplex PCR. Of around 130,000 clones listed, more than 85% are singletons. The receptor was derived from an adult who received the AZD1222 COVID-19 vaccine. This chain uses TRBV19 with TRBJ1-1; the D gene is possibly TRBD1 (5 bases). The sequencing used peripheral blood, collected 28 days after the second AZD1222 dose. The CDR3 protein is CASSLSGRANTEAFF. DNA of the CDR3: TGTGCCAGTAGCCTCTCAGGGAGGGCGAACACTGAAGCTTTCTTT. Using reference TRBV19 and TRBJ1-1 for the parts outside the CDR3, the full variable domain is DGGITQSPKYLFRKEGQNVTLSCEQNLNHDAMYWYRQDPGQGLRLIYYSQIVNDFQKGDIAEGYSVSREKKESFPLTVTSAQKNPTAFYLCASSLSGRANTEAFFGQGTRLTVV.